Presented here are 9 T cell receptor beta chains from one specimen sequenced in a study of CD4 T cells in relation to SARS-CoV-2 and coronaviruses. These receptors are not linked to any known antigen. Unexposed donor CD4+ T cells date from about 2010-2018, before the COVID-19 pandemic. After approximately ten days of culture, CD4+ T cells were isolated. Profiling relied on immunoSEQ multiplex PCR, and the TCRdb table lists in-frame clones only, not all of them. The table includes more than 15,000 clones, over 60% detected once. The sequencing sample was made of CD4+ T cells from PBMCs, cultured in vitro. The receptors originated from a human donor in good health.

CDR3 sequence: CASSSSGSVPYEQYF. CDR3 DNA sequence: TGTGCCAGTAGTAGTAGCGGGAGTGTCCCCTACGAGCAGTACTTC. The chain combines TRBV19 with TRBJ2-7; 9 bases match TRBD2. CDR3 size: 15 residues. The germline V gene has CDR1 LNHDA and CDR2 SQIVND (reference sequence). V lost 4 bases and J lost 2; bases outside the gene matches: 6. Complete variable domain (other parts from reference TRBV19 and TRBJ2-7): DGGITQSPKYLFRKEGQNVTLSCEQNLNHDAMYWYRQDPGQGLRLIYYSQIVNDFQKGDIAEGYSVSREKKESFPLTVTSAQKNPTAFYLCASSSSGSVPYEQYFGPGTRLTVT.

J is TRBJ2-2 and V is TRBV12-3 or TRBV12-4; D is unclear. This CDR3 contains 13 residues. Trimming took off 6 bases at V and 8 bases at J, with 13 bases between the two ends. CDR3 DNA: TGTGCCAGCAGCCTAGGATGGGGTGGGGAGCTGTTTTTT. Amino acids: CASSLGWGGELFF.

This clone was seen a single time. The chain joins TRBV28 to TRBJ1-2, with unresolved D. CDR1 and CDR2 from the germline V gene are MDHEN and SYDVKM. Trimming left V 4 bases short and J 5 bases short, with 14 bases between. The CDR3 has 14 residues. CDR3 DNA: TGTGCCAGCAGTTCCGCCCCCGGGAGTTATGGCTACACCTTC. Protein: CASSSAPGSYGYTF.

The J gene is TRBJ2-2, the V gene TRBV7-8; D assignment may be TRBD1 or TRBD2 (5 bases each). The germline V gene encodes CDR1 SGHVS and CDR2 FQNEAQ. There are 14 residues in the CDR3. Trimming shortened V by 5 bases and J by 7 bases, and 14 bases separated the two germline ends. CDR3 protein: CASSRGTWDGELFF. CDR3 bases: TGTGCCAGCAGCCGTGGGACGTGGGACGGGGAGCTGTTTTTT.

V usage is TRBV11-2 and J usage is TRBJ2-3; maybe TRBD2 (6 bases). The CDR3 extends over 15 amino acids. Germline lookup yields CDR1 SGHAT and CDR2 FQNNGV. V dropped 5 bases and J dropped 2 bases, with 14 bases sitting between them. Here the CDR3 DNA reads TGTGCCAGCAGCAAAGCCCCGGACTACACAGATACGCAGTATTTT. This sequence encodes CASSKAPDYTDTQYF. Complete variable domain (other parts from reference TRBV11-2 and TRBJ2-3): EAGVAQSPRYKIIEKRQSVAFWCNPISGHATLYWYQQILGQGPKLLIQFQNNGVVDDSQLPKDRFSAERLKGVDSTLKIQPAKLEDSAVYLCASSKAPDYTDTQYFGPGTRLTVL.

The V and J genes are TRBV5-8 and TRBJ2-3; 8 positions agree with TRBD1. Trimming at V came to 4 bases and at J to 5 bases, leaving 9 bases not matched to a gene. CDR1 SGHTS and CDR2 YDEGEE come from the germline V gene. CDR3 size: 15 residues. CDR3 nucleotide sequence: TGTGCCAGCAGCCTCCGGACAGGGTACGGAGATACGCAGTATTTT. As protein: CASSLRTGYGDTQYF.

This clone was picked up a small number of times. V usage is TRBV6-5 and J usage is TRBJ2-1; D possibly uses TRBD1 or TRBD2 (5 bases each). Between the trimmed V and J ends, which lost 8 bases and 5 bases, there was a span of 13 bases. Per germline, CDR1 MNHEY and CDR2 SVGAGI. CDR3 size: 13 residues. CDR3 DNA: TGTGCCAGCGCACGGGACGGTCACAATGAGCAGTTCTTC. It translates to CASARDGHNEQFF.

V gene TRBV7-9 combines with J gene TRBJ2-1; D ambiguous. The CDR3 runs to 16 residues. Trimming removed 1 base from V and 1 base from J, with 11 bases in between. Germline V CDR1 and CDR2: SEHNR, FQNEAQ (reference sequence). The CDR3 DNA follows: TGTGCCAGCAGCTTAGACTCCCAGAGGTCCTACAATGAGCAGTTCTTC. Residues: CASSLDSQRSYNEQFF.

The CDR3 is CASSVSPGKGETQYF. The CDR3 DNA sequence: TGTGCCAGCAGCGTTTCACCGGGAAAGGGGGAGACCCAGTACTTC. The V call is TRBV9, the J call TRBJ2-5; D could derive from TRBD1 or TRBD2 (5 bases each). The V end was cut by 2 bases, the J end by 5 bases, with 16 bases between. In germline, CDR1 is SGDLS, CDR2 YYNGEE. CDR3 length: 15 residues. Complete variable domain (other parts from reference TRBV9 and TRBJ2-5): DSGVTQTPKHLITATGQRVTLRCSPRSGDLSVYWYQQSLDQGLQFLIQYYNGEERAKGNILERFSAQQFPDLHSELNLSSLELGDSALYFCASSVSPGKGETQYFGPGTRLLVL.